This T cell receptor (beta chain) is drawn from a study of sequential checkpoint blockade in melanoma. This CDR3 has 21 residues. With V trimmed by 0 bases and J by 0 bases, 15 bases remained unmatched. Germline CDR1 LGHNA, CDR2 YSLEER. The treatment was: randomized to nivolumab then ipilimumab (arm A) or the reverse (arm B). Clones were read by immunoSEQ multiplex PCR, and TCRdb kept only the in-frame ones, dropping some. The sample shows 31,000 or so clones, about 86% of them seen only once. The specimen was CD8+ T cells sorted from blood (inferred from file names), collected from a patient given nivolumab and ipilimumab in sequence. This sequence originates from a human donor with melanoma. The chain combines TRBV4-3 with TRBJ2-7, with TRBD2 matching over 12 bases. The CDR3 loop is CASSQDWLSDTSGGISYEQYF. CDR3 sequence (DNA): TGCGCCAGCAGCCAAGATTGGCTCAGCGACACTAGCGGGGGGATCTCCTACGAGCAGTACTTC.